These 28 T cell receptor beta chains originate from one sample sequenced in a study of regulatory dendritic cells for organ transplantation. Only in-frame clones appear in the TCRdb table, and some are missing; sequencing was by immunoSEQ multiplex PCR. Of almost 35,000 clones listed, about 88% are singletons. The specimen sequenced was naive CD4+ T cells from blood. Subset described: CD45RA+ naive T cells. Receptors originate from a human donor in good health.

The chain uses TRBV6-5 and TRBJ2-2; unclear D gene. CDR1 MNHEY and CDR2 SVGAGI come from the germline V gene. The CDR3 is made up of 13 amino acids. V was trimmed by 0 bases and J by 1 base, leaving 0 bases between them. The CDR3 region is CASSYSNTGELFF. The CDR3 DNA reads TGTGCCAGCAGTTACTCGAACACCGGGGAGCTGTTTTTT.

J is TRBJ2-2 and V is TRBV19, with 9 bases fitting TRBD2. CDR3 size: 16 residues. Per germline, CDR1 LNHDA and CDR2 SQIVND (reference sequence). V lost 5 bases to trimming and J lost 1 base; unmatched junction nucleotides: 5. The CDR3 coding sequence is TGTGCCAGTAGTTTGGGACTAGCTAGGAACACCGGGGAGCTGTTTTTT. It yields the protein CASSLGLARNTGELFF.

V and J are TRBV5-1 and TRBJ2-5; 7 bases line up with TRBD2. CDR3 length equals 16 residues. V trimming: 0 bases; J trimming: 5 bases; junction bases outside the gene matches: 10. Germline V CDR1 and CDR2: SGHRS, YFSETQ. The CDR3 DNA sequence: TGCGCCAGCAGCTTGGCCCGGGACTATCGTCGGGAGACCCAGTACTTC. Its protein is CASSLARDYRRETQYF.

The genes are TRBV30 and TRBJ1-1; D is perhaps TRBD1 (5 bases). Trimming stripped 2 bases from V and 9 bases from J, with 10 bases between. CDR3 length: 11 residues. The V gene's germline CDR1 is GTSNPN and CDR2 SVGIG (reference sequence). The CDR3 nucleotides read TGTGCCTGGAGTCAACAGGCCCAAGCTTTCTTT. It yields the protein CAWSQQAQAFF. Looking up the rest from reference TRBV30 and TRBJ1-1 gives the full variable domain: SQTIHQWPATLVQPVGSPLSLECTVEGTSNPNLYWYRQAAGRGLQLLFYSVGIGQISSEVPQNLSASRPQDRQFILSSKKLLLSDSGFYLCAWSQQAQAFFGQGTRLTVV.

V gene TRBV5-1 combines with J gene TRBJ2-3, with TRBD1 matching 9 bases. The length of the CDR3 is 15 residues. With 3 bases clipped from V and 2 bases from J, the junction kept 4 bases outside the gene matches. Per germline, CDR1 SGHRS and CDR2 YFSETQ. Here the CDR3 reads CASSSGTGPTDTQYF. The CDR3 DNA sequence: TGCGCCAGCAGCTCCGGGACAGGGCCCACAGATACGCAGTATTTT.

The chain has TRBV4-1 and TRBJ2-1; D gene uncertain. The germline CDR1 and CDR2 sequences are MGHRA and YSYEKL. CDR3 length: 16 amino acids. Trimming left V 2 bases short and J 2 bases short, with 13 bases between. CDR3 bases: TGCGCCAGCAGCCAAATGATAGGACCCCCCTACAATGAGCAGTTCTTC. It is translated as CASSQMIGPPYNEQFF.

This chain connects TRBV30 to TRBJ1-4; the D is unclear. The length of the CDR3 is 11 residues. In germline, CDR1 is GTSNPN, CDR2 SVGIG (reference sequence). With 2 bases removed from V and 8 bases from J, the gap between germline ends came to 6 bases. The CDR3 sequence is CAWSNREKLFF. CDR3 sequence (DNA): TGTGCCTGGAGTAATCGGGAAAAACTGTTTTTT.

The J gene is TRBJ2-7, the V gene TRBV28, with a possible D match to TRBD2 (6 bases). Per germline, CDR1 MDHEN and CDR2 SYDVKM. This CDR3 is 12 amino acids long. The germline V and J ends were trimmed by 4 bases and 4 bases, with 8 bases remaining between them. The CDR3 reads CASSSGSYEQYF. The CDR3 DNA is TGTGCCAGCAGTTCCGGGAGTTACGAGCAGTACTTC.

CDR3 in amino acids: CASSLTAGEHYGYTF. The CDR3 DNA is TGTGCCAGCAGTTTAACTGCAGGCGAGCACTATGGCTACACCTTC. The chain is built from TRBV27 and TRBJ1-2; D not resolved. The V gene lost 2 bases and the J gene lost 3 bases, with 13 bases spanning the gap. The CDR3 is 15 amino acids. Germline V lookup: CDR1 MNHEY, CDR2 SMNVEV (reference sequence).

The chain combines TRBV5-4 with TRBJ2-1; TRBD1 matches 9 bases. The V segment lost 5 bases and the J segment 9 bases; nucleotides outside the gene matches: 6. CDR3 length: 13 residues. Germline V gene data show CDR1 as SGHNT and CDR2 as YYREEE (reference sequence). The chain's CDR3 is CASRSGQGREQFF. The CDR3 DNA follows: TGTGCCAGCAGATCCGGACAGGGGCGTGAGCAGTTCTTC.

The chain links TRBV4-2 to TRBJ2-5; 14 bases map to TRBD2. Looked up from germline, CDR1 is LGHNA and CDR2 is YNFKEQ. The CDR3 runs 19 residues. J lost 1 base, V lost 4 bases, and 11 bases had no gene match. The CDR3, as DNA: TGTGCCAGCAGCCCTCGACTAGCGGGGGGGCCTCGGACCCAAGAGACCCAGTACTTC. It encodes CASSPRLAGGPRTQETQYF.

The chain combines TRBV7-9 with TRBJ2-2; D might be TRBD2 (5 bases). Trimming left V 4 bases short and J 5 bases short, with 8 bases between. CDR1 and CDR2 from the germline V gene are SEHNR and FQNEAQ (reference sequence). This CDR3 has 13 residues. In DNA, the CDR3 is TGTGCCAGCAGCTCGTCGGGGACCGGGGAGCTGTTTTTT. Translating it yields CASSSSGTGELFF.

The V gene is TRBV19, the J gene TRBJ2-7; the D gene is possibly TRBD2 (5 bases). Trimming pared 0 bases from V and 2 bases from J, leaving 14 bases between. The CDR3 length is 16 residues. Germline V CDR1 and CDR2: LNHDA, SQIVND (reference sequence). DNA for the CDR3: TGTGCCAGTAGTATAGATTCGAGGGATTCCCCCTACGAGCAGTACTTC. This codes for CASSIDSRDSPYEQYF.

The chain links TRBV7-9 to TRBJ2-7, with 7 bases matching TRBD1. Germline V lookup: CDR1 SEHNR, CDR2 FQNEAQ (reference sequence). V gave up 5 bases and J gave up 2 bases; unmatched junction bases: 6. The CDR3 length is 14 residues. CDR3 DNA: TGTGCCAGCAGCCGAGGGACAGAGGCCTACGAGCAGTACTTC. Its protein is CASSRGTEAYEQYF. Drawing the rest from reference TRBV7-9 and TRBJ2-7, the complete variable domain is DTGVSQNPRHKITKRGQNVTFRCDPISEHNRLYWYRQTLGQGPEFLTYFQNEAQLEKSRLLSDRFSAERPKGSFSTLEIQRTEQGDSAMYLCASSRGTEAYEQYFGPGTRLTVT.

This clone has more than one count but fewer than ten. The CDR3 protein is CASSQVSQGVAEAFF. CDR3 in DNA: TGCGCCAGCAGCCAAGTATCACAGGGTGTCGCTGAAGCTTTCTTT. The chain has TRBV4-1 and TRBJ1-1, with a weak D call TRBD1 (6 bases). CDR1 and CDR2 (germline): MGHRA, YSYEKL. V lost 1 base and J lost 6, with 15 bases in between. The CDR3 extends over 15 amino acids.

The chain's CDR3 is CASSSGSLGYDYGYTF. CDR3 nucleotides: TGTGCCAGCAGTTCCGGGTCCCTAGGGTATGACTATGGCTACACCTTC. The genes are TRBV5-4 and TRBJ1-2; D gene uncertain. CDR3 length equals 16 residues. Germline CDR1 is SGHNT and CDR2 is YYREEE (reference sequence). V dropped 5 bases and J dropped 3 bases, with 20 bases sitting between them.

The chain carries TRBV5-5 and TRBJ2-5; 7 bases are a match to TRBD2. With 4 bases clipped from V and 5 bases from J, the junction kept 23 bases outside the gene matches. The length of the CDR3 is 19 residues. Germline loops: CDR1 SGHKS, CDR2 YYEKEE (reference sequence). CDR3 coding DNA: TGTGCCAGCAGCCGAATAATGAGCGGGGCGGCTCGGTCCTCCGAGACCCAGTACTTC. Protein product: CASSRIMSGAARSSETQYF.

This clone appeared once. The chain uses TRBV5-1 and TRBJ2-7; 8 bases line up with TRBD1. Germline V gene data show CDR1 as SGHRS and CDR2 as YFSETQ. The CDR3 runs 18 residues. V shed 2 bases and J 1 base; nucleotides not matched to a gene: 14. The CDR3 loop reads CASSLGPGQASRSYEQYF. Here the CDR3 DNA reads TGCGCCAGCAGCTTAGGTCCGGGACAGGCTAGTCGATCCTACGAGCAGTACTTC.

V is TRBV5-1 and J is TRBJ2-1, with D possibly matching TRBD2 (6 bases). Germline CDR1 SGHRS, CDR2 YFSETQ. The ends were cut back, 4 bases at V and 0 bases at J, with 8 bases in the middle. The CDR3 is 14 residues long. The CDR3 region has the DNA TGCGCCAGCAGCGGGGGGAGCTCCTACAATGAGCAGTTCTTC. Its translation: CASSGGSSYNEQFF. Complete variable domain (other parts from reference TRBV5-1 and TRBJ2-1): KAGVTQTPRYLIKTRGQQVTLSCSPISGHRSVSWYQQTPGQGLQFLFEYFSETQRNKGNFPGRFSGRQFSNSRSEMNVSTLELGDSALYLCASSGGSSYNEQFFGPGTRLTVL.

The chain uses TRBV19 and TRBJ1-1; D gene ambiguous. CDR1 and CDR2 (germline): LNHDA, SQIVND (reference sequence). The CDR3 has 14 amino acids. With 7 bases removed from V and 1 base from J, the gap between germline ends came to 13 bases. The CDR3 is CASKSADPNTEAFF. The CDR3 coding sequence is TGTGCCAGTAAGTCGGCAGATCCGAACACTGAAGCTTTCTTT.

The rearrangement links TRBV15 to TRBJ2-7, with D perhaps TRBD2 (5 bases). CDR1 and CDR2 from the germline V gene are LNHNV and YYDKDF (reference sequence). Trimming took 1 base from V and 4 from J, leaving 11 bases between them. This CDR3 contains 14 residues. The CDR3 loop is CATSRGGSGYEQYF. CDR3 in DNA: TGTGCCACCAGCAGAGGTGGGAGTGGGTACGAGCAGTACTTC.

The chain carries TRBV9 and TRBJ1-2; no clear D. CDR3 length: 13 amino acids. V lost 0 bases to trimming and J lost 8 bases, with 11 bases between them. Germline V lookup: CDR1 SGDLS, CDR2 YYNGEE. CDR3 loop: CASSVVSARGYTF. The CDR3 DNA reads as TGTGCCAGCAGCGTAGTGTCAGCGCGGGGCTACACCTTC.

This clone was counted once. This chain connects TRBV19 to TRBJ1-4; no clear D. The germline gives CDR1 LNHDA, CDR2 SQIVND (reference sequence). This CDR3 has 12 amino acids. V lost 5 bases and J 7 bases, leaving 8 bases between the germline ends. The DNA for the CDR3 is TGTGCCAGTAGTCGTTACCGTGAAAAACTGTTTTTT. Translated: CASSRYREKLFF. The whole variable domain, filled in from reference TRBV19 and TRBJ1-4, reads DGGITQSPKYLFRKEGQNVTLSCEQNLNHDAMYWYRQDPGQGLRLIYYSQIVNDFQKGDIAEGYSVSREKKESFPLTVTSAQKNPTAFYLCASSRYREKLFFGSGTQLSVL.

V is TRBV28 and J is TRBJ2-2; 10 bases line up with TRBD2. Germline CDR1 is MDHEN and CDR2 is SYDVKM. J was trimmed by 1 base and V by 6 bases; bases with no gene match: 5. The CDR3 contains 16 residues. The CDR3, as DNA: TGTGCCAGCAGCCCCGGGACTAGCGAGAACACCGGGGAGCTGTTTTTT. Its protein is CASSPGTSENTGELFF.

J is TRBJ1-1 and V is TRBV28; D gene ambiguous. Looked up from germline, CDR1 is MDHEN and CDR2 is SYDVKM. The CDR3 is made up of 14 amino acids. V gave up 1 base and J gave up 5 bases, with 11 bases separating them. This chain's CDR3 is CASSLSTDWTEAFF. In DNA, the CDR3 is TGTGCCAGCAGTTTATCGACGGACTGGACTGAAGCTTTCTTT.

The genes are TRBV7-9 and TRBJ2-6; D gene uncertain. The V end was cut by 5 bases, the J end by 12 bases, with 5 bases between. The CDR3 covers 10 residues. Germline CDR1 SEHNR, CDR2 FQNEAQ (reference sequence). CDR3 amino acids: CASSLLVLTF. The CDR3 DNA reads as TGTGCCAGCAGCCTTCTCGTCCTGACTTTC.

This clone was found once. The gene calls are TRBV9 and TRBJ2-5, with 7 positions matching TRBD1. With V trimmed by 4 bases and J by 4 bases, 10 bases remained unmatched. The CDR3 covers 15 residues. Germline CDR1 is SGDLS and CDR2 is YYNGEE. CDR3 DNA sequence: TGTGCCAGCAGCCCCACCCCCACAGGGGCAGAGACCCAGTACTTC. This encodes CASSPTPTGAETQYF.

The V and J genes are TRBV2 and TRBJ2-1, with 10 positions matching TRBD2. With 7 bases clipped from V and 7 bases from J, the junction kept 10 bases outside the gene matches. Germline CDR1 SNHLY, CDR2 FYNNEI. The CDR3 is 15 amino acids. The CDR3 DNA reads TGTGCCAGCACCGAGCGGGGGGGGCCCTTAAATGAGCAGTTCTTC. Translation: CASTERGGPLNEQFF.